The rows below give T cell receptor beta chains drawn from one sample of a study of blood T cell repertoires in COVID-19. Assay used: immunoSEQ multiplex PCR; TCRdb lists only in-frame clones, some missing. Among approximately 190,000 clones listed, over 75% were seen once. Sequenced sample: peripheral blood. Receptors were obtained from a middle-aged woman who had recovered from COVID-19. The CDR3 runs from the conserved cysteine through the conserved F or W. D genes are given only for firm matches. Rows may omit the clone size; those that give it use once, few, many or a size class.

j_call cdr3_length d_call v_call clone_size cdr3_nt cdr3_aa
TRBJ1-5 14 NA TRBV28 NA TGTGCCAGCAGTTCCCAGGGCGGTGTGAAGCCCCAGCATTTT CASSSQGGVKPQHF
TRBJ2-1 13 NA TRBV7-8 NA TGTGCCAGCAGCTTAGTTTCCCGGGATGAGCAGTTCTTC CASSLVSRDEQFF
TRBJ2-3 16 NA TRBV4-1 NA TGCGCCAGCAGCCAGGGGCTAGCGCTTGGCACAGATACGCAGTATTTT CASSQGLALGTDTQYF
TRBJ2-1 15 TRBD1 TRBV10-3 NA TGTGCCATCAGTGAACAGGGGGCCCCATACAATGAGCAGTTCTTC CAISEQGAPYNEQFF
TRBJ1-1 17 TRBD1 TRBV7-9 NA TGTGCCAGCAGCCCTACGGGACAGGGGTTCTCGATCACTGAAGCTTTCTTT CASSPTGQGFSITEAFF
TRBJ1-1 14 NA TRBV5-1 NA TGCGCCAGCAGCTTGGAGGGTGGAGGCACTGAAGCTTTCTTT CASSLEGGGTEAFF
TRBJ2-7 14 NA TRBV9 once TGTGCCAGCAGCGTAGGCGGCGGGCCGCTCGAGCAGTACTTC CASSVGGGPLEQYF
TRBJ2-5 16 TRBD1 TRBV7-2 once TGTGCCAGCAGCATCGGACAGGGGGCTTTGCAAGAGACCCAGTACTTC CASSIGQGALQETQYF
TRBJ2-7 15 NA TRBV5-1 NA TGCGCCAGCAGCTTGGCCGTCGGGAGCTCCTACGAGCAGTACTTC CASSLAVGSSYEQYF
TRBJ1-4 16 NA TRBV6-5 NA TGTGCCAGCAGTTACGGGCCAGTGGGCACTAATGAAAAACTGTTTTTT CASSYGPVGTNEKLFF
TRBJ2-2 15 TRBD1 TRBV27 NA TGTGCCAGCAGACCCTCGACAGGGCGGACCGGGGAGCTGTTTTTT CASRPSTGRTGELFF
TRBJ2-2 15 TRBD1 TRBV15 NA TGTGCCACCAGCAGAAAATTCACAGGGGTCGGGGAGCTGTTTTTT CATSRKFTGVGELFF
TRBJ2-2 20 TRBD1 TRBV24-1 NA TGTGCCACCAGTGATACCGGACAGGGGGGAACGAGGTTGGGCACCGGGGAGCTGTTTTTT CATSDTGQGGTRLGTGELFF
TRBJ2-1 13 NA TRBV6-5 once TGTGCCAGCAGCGGGAGCTCCTACAATGAGCAGTTCTTC CASSGSSYNEQFF
TRBJ1-1 12 NA TRBV3-1/TRBV3-2 once TGTGCCAGCAGAAGAGGAGGCACTGAAGCTTTCTTT CASRRGGTEAFF
TRBJ2-3 15 TRBD2 TRBV7-7 NA TGTGCCAGCAGCTTAGGCGGGAGCTTGGTAGATACGCAGTATTTT CASSLGGSLVDTQYF
TRBJ2-1 14 NA TRBV4-1 once TGCGCCAGCAGCCAATCCGAGAGAAGCGATGAGCAGTTCTTC CASSQSERSDEQFF
TRBJ1-4 13 NA TRBV5-8 NA TGTGCCAGTGCTACAGGGTTCAGGGAAAAACTGTTTTTT CASATGFREKLFF
TRBJ2-3 16 NA TRBV4-3 NA TGCGCCAGCAGCCAAACCGAATCGTACGGGGGAGATACGCAGTATTTT CASSQTESYGGDTQYF
TRBJ1-3 15 TRBD1 TRBV5-1 NA TGCGCCAGCAGCACGACAGGGCCCTCTGGAAACACCATATATTTT CASSTTGPSGNTIYF
TRBJ2-7 15 TRBD2 TRBV9 NA TGTGCCAGCAGCCGGAGCGGGAGTGGGTCCTACGAGCAGTACTTC CASSRSGSGSYEQYF
TRBJ1-2 15 NA TRBV5-4 NA TGTGCCAGCAGCTTCTTTGATCGAGGGTTCTATGGCTACACCTTC CASSFFDRGFYGYTF
TRBJ2-5 13 NA TRBV3-1/TRBV3-2 NA TGTGCCAGCAGCCCTTCAGTAGGGGAAACCAACCACTTC CASSPSVGETNHF
TRBJ1-5 14 NA TRBV24-1 NA TGTGCCACCAGTGACCTAGACAGTAATCAGCCCCAGCATTTT CATSDLDSNQPQHF
TRBJ1-5 19 TRBD1 TRBV23-1 NA TGCGCCAGCAGTCAGTCAGGGACAGGGCTTCCTTATAGCAATCAGCCCCAGCATTTT CASSQSGTGLPYSNQPQHF
TRBJ2-6 18 TRBD2 TRBV27 NA TGTGCCAGCAGTTTATGGGGCGGAGCGGGAGGTGGGGCCAACGTCCTGACTTTC CASSLWGGAGGGANVLTF
TRBJ2-1 19 TRBD2 TRBV9 NA TGTGCCAGCAGCCCCAGCCTCTCTAGCGGGAGTGAGCCCTACAATGAGCAGTTCTTC CASSPSLSSGSEPYNEQFF
TRBJ2-7 13 TRBD2 TRBV9 NA TGTGCCAGCAGCCCCCTAGCGGGAGGGGAGCAGTACTTC CASSPLAGGEQYF
TRBJ2-1 14 TRBD2 TRBV6-5 NA TGTGCCAGCAGTTACCACGGGAGGAACAATGAGCAGTTCTTC CASSYHGRNNEQFF
TRBJ1-6 13 NA TRBV7-3 NA TGTGCCAGCAGCGTATCCCGTAATTCACCCCTCCACTTT CASSVSRNSPLHF
TRBJ1-1 13 NA TRBV29-1 NA TGCAGCGTTGAACGGGGGGAGGACACTGAAGCTTTCTTT CSVERGEDTEAFF
TRBJ1-5 13 NA TRBV12-3/TRBV12-4 NA TGTGCCAGCAGTTTGTTTAGGGGCCAGCCCCAGCATTTT CASSLFRGQPQHF
TRBJ1-6 15 NA TRBV27 NA TGTGCCAGCCCCCGTTCGGGTTCCTATAATTCACCCCTCCACTTT CASPRSGSYNSPLHF
TRBJ2-7 15 NA TRBV23-1 NA TGCGCCAGCAGTCGCGCCATTGGACAAGTCTACGAGCAGTACTTC CASSRAIGQVYEQYF
TRBJ2-5 15 NA TRBV5-1 NA TGCGCCAGCAGCAGTGGGCCTACCGGGGGAGAGACCCAGTACTTC CASSSGPTGGETQYF
TRBJ2-3 15 NA TRBV28 few TGTGCCAGCAGTTCACTCTATGACACCACAGATACGCAGTATTTT CASSSLYDTTDTQYF
TRBJ2-2 16 NA TRBV3-1/TRBV3-2 NA TGTGCCAGCAGCCAAAACCAAGCGGGGAACACCGGGGAGCTGTTTTTT CASSQNQAGNTGELFF
TRBJ1-1 13 NA TRBV27 NA TGTGCCAGCAGTTTCAGGGCATCGACTGAAGCTTTCTTT CASSFRASTEAFF
TRBJ1-4 17 NA TRBV19 NA TGTGCCAGTAGTATAGATGAGGAGGCAGCAACTAATGAAAAACTGTTTTTT CASSIDEEAATNEKLFF
TRBJ2-2 14 NA TRBV5-1 NA TGCGCCAGCAGCTTGGAACAGTGGTCCGGGGAGCTGTTTTTT CASSLEQWSGELFF
TRBJ2-2 16 TRBD1 TRBV19 NA TGTGCCAGTAGTTTTCACAGGGACAGTCGCACCGGGGAGCTGTTTTTT CASSFHRDSRTGELFF
TRBJ2-7 16 TRBD2 TRBV28 once TGTGCCAGCGGCTTGGGAGGGACTAGCGGGATCTACGAGCAGTACTTC CASGLGGTSGIYEQYF
TRBJ2-5 14 TRBD1 TRBV28 NA TGTGCCAGCAGTTCCCCACAGGGGTCAGGGACCCAGTACTTC CASSSPQGSGTQYF
TRBJ1-3 15 TRBD1 TRBV24-1 NA TGTGCCACCAGTGATGGCGCCAGGGGGGGAAACACCATATATTTT CATSDGARGGNTIYF
TRBJ1-6 14 NA TRBV19 NA TGTGCCAGTAGTCCCGACAGTTACAATTCACCCCTCCACTTT CASSPDSYNSPLHF
TRBJ2-7 15 TRBD2 TRBV18 NA TGTGCCAGCTCAGGGATGACTAGCGGGATTGAGGAGCAGTACTTC CASSGMTSGIEEQYF
TRBJ2-7 15 NA TRBV6-5 NA TGTGCCAGCAGTTACGGTAATCCGGGATTGTACGAGCAGTACTTC CASSYGNPGLYEQYF
TRBJ2-2 16 NA TRBV7-3 once TGTGCCAGCAGCTTATCTAGCAGGGGGAACACCGGGGAGCTGTTTTTT CASSLSSRGNTGELFF
TRBJ2-3 15 TRBD2 TRBV19 NA TGTGCCAGTAGTTATTTGGCGGGAGGCACAGATACGCAGTATTTT CASSYLAGGTDTQYF
TRBJ1-1 13 NA TRBV10-3 NA TGTGCCACCTGGGGGCCCCCGAACACTGAAGCTTTCTTT CATWGPPNTEAFF
TRBJ2-5 16 TRBD2 TRBV5-4 NA TGTGCCAGCAGCCTTGTGAGCGGGATTGGCGTGGAGACCCAGTACTTC CASSLVSGIGVETQYF
TRBJ2-2 14 TRBD2 TRBV29-1 NA TGCAGCGTTTGGGGAGGGGCGAACACCGGGGAGCTGTTTTTT CSVWGGANTGELFF
TRBJ2-1 20 TRBD2 TRBV10-3 NA TGTGCCATCAGTGAGATTTTGCGGGGTGTTGCGGGAGTGCCGGAGTATGAGCAGTTCTTC CAISEILRGVAGVPEYEQFF
TRBJ1-5 15 NA TRBV5-1 NA TGCGCCAGCAGCTTGGTGGCAGGGGAGGGCCAGCCCCAGCATTTT CASSLVAGEGQPQHF
TRBJ2-1 15 TRBD1 TRBV3-1/TRBV3-2 NA TGTGCCAGCAGCCTCCCGGGACAGGGCGTCAATGAGCAGTTCTTC CASSLPGQGVNEQFF